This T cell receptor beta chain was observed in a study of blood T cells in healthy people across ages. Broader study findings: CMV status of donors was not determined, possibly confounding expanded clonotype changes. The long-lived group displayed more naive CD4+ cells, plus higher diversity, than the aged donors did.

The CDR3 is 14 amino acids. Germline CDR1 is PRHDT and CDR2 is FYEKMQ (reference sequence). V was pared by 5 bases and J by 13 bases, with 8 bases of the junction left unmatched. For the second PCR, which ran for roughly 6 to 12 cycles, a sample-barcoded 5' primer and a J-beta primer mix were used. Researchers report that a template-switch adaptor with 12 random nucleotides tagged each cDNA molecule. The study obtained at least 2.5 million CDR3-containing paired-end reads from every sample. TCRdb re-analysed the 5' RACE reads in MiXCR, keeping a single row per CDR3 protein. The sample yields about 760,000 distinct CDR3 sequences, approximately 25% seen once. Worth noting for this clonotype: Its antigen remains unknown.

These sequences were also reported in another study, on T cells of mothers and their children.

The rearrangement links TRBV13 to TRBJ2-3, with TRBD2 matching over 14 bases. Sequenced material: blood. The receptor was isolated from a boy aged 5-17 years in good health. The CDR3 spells CASSPRLAGGPKYF. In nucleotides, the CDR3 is TGTGCCAGCAGCCCCAGACTAGCGGGAGGGCCAAAGTATTTT.